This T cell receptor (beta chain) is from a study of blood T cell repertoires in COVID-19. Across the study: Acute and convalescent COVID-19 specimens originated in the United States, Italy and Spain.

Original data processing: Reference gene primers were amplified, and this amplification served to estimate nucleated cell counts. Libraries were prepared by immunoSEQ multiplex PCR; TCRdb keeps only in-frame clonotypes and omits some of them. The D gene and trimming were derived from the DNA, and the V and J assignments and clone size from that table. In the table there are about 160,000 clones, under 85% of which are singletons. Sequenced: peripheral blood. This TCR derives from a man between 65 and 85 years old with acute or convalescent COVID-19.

The CDR3 region is CASSRQGSGYTF. CDR3 in DNA: TGTGCCAGCAGTCGACAGGGGTCCGGCTACACCTTC. J is TRBJ1-2 and V is TRBV12-3 or TRBV12-4; 8 bases agree with TRBD1. The length of the CDR3 is 12 residues. The J segment lost 8 bases and the V segment lost 5 bases, leaving 4 bases of the junction unmatched.